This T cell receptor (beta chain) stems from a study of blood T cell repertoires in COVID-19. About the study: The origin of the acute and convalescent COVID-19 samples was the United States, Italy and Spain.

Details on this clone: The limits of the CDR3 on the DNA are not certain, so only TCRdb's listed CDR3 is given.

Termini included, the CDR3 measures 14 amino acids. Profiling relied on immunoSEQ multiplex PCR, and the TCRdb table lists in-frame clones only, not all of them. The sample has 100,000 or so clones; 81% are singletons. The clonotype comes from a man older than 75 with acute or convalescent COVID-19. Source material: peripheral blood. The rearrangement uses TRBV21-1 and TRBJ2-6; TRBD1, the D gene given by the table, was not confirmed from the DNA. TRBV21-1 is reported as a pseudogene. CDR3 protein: CASRWASGANVLTF.